This entry is about one T cell receptor (beta chain). This record belongs to a study of blood T cell repertoires in COVID-19. Study summary: Samples taken during acute and convalescent COVID-19 were collected in the United States, Italy and Spain. PBMCs, B-cell-depleted T cells, or T cells were the source of the cDNA or gDNA that made up the material.

Germline V gene lookup returns CDR1 GTSNPN and CDR2 SVGIG (reference sequence). The V end was cut by 4 bases, the J end by 2 bases, with 15 bases between. The CDR3 runs 14 residues. Under the authors' procedure: It was from reference gene primer amplification that nucleated cell counts were estimated. Data came from immunoSEQ multiplex PCR; TCRdb stores just in-frame clones and leaves some out. That table gives V, J and clone size, and the DNA gave D and trimming. This table has 150,000 or so clones, about 84% appearing once. This TCR was sampled from a man between 60 and 75 years old with active or convalescent COVID-19. V gene TRBV30 combines with J gene TRBJ2-7; D is ambiguous. The sample comprised peripheral blood. The CDR3, as DNA: TGTGCCTGGAAATACCCCGGAGATACCTACGAGCAGTACTTC. Its translation: CAWKYPGDTYEQYF.